These 3 T cell receptor beta chains were sequenced from one sample in a study of regulatory T cells in long-lasting Graves disease. Time point specified: newly diagnosed GD, antithyroid drugs for less than 3 months. PBMCs provided the RNA from which the TCR library was made. Building of the TCR beta libraries involved iRepertoire HTBI primers and Arm-PCR of CDR3 regions. Using its own MiXCR run on the multiplex PCR reads, TCRdb lists one record per CDR3 protein. The repertoire has about 620,000 distinct CDR3 sequences, around 15% of them found once; the top ten carry about 17%. These data also formed part of another study, on T cells in Graves' hyperthyroidism and ophthalmopathy.

The starting material was peripheral blood mononuclear cells (PBMCs), obtained at new diagnosis, from a patient treated with antithyroid drugs. The receptor set was obtained from a young woman with Graves disease.

This clonotype came up many times. The rearrangement links TRBV28 to TRBJ1-2; no reliable D call. Germline V CDR1 and CDR2: MDHEN, SYDVKM. Trimming removed 5 bases at V and 7 bases at J, with 8 bases between. The CDR3 covers 11 residues. As DNA, the CDR3 is TGTGCCAGCAGTCCTCCCCCTGGCTACACCTTC. Translated, it gives CASSPPPGYTF.

This clonotype was counted many times. The V and J genes are TRBV10-3 and TRBJ1-5; no reliable D call. Germline V gives CDR1 ENHRY, CDR2 SYGVKD. This CDR3 has 14 residues. V gave up 3 bases and J gave up 6 bases, with 12 bases separating them. The CDR3 sequence: CAISDHDRTQPQHF. In nucleotides, the CDR3 is TGTGCCATCAGTGACCACGATCGGACTCAGCCCCAGCATTTT.

This clonotype was observed a single time. Germline and junction disagree at one end, which may indicate a read error. The rearrangement joins TRBV2 to TRBJ1-3, with TRBD1 matching 8 bases. This CDR3 comprises 20 residues. Per germline, CDR1 SNHLY and CDR2 FYNNEI. The CDR3 loop reads CASSPHAGTGPSYTGNTIYF. DNA of the CDR3: TGCGCCAGCAGCCCCCACGCTGGGACAGGACCAAGTTACACTGGAAACACCATATATTTT.